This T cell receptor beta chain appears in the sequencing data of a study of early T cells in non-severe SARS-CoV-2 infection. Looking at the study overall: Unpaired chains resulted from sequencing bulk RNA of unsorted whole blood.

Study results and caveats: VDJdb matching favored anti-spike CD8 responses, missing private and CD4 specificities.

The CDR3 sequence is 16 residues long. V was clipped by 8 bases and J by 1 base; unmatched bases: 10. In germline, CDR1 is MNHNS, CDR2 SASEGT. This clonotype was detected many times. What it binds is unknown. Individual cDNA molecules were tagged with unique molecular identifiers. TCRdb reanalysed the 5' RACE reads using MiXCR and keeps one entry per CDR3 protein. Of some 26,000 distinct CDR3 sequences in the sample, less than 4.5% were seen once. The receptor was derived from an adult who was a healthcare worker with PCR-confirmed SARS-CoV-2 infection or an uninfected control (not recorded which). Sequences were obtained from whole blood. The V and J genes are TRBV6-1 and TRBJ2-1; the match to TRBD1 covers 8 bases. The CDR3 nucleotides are TGTGCCAGCGGCGGACGACAGGGGAGATCCTACAATGAGCAGTTCTTC. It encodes CASGGRQGRSYNEQFF.